This T cell receptor beta chain emerged from a study of OX40 agonist ivuxolimab in advanced cancers. Study overall: It was ivuxolimab, an agonistic anti-OX40 (CD134) antibody, that patients were treated with.

Sampling of blood occurred at baseline, cycle 4 day 1, and cycle 7 day 1. The assay was immunoSEQ multiplex PCR, and TCRdb's table has in-frame clones only and misses some. The data contain about 60,000 clones, more than 80% of them seen just once; the ten biggest clones take up under 2%. CDR1 is SGHRS and CDR2 is YFSETQ in the germline V gene. This CDR3 spans 15 amino acids. Trimming cost V 2 bases and J 7 bases; bases outside gene matches: 6. The source was CD4+ or CD8+ T cells sorted from blood, collected in a trial of the OX40 agonist ivuxolimab. V usage is TRBV5-1 and J usage is TRBJ2-1, with TRBD1 matching 10 bases. The source of this sequence is an adult with an advanced solid tumor such as melanoma, head and neck, liver or kidney cancer. The CDR3 sequence: CASSFGTGARNEQFF. CDR3 coding DNA: TGCGCCAGCAGCTTTGGGACAGGGGCTAGGAATGAGCAGTTCTTC.